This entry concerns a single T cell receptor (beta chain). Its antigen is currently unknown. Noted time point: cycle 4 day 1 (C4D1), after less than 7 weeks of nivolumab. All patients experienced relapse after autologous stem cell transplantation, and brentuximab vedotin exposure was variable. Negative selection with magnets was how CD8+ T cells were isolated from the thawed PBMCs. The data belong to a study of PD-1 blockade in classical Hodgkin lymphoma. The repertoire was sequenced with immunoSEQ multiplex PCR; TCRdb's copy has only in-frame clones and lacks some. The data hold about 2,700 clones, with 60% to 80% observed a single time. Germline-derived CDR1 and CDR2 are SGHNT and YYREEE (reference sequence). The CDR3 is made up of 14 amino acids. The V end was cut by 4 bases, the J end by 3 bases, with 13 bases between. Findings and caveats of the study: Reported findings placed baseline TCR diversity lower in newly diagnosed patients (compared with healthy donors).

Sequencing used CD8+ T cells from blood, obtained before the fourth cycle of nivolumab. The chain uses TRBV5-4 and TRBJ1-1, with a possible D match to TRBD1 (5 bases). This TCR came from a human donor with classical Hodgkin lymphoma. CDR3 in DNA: TGTGCCAGCAGCGGGGGACCTTACGACACTGAAGCTTTCTTT. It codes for CASSGGPYDTEAFF.